This TCR beta chain was sequenced in a study of T cell changes during pregnancy in multiple sclerosis. Germline V gene lookup returns CDR1 SGDLS and CDR2 YYNGEE. The CDR3 is made up of 13 amino acids. V lost 4 bases and J 5 bases, leaving 12 bases between the germline ends. This clone was observed a handful of times. The table came from immunoSEQ multiplex PCR; TCRdb's copy has only in-frame clones and leaves some out. The sample has tens of thousands of clones, around 87% seen once. This chain uses TRBV9 with TRBJ1-1; D may be TRBD1 (5 bases). Sequencing used peripheral blood, obtained after pregnancy. This clonotype originated in a female donor in good health, enrolled as a control in a pregnancy study. The CDR3 is CASSSLGGTEAFF. Written as DNA, the CDR3 is TGTGCCAGCAGCTCCCTGGGGGGGACTGAAGCTTTCTTT.